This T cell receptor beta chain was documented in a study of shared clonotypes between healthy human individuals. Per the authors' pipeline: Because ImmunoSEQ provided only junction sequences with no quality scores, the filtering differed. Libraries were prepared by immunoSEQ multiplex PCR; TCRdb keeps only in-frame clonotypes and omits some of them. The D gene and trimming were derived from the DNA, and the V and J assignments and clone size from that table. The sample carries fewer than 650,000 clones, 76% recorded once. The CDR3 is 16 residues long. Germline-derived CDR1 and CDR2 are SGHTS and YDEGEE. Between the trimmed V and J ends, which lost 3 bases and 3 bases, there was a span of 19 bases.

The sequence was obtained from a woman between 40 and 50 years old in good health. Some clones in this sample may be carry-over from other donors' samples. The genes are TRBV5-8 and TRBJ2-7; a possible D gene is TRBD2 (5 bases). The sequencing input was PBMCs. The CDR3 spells CASSSSRFRGIYEQYF. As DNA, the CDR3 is TGTGCCAGCAGCTCATCAAGATTCCGAGGGATCTACGAGCAGTACTTC.